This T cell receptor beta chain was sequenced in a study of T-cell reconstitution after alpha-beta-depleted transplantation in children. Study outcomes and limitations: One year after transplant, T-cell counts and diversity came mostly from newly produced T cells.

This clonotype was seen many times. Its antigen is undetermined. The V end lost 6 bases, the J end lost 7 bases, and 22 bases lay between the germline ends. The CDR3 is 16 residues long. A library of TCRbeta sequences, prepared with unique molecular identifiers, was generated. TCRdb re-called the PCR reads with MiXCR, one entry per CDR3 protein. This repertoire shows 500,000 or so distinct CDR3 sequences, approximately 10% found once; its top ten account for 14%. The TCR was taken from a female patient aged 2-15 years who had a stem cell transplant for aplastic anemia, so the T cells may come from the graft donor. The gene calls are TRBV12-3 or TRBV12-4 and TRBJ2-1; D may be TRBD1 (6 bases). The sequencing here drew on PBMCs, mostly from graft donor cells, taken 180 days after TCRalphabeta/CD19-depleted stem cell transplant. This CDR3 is CASSTHTGFGENEQFF. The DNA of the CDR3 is TGTGCCAGCAGCACACACACAGGGTTTGGGGAAAATGAGCAGTTCTTC.